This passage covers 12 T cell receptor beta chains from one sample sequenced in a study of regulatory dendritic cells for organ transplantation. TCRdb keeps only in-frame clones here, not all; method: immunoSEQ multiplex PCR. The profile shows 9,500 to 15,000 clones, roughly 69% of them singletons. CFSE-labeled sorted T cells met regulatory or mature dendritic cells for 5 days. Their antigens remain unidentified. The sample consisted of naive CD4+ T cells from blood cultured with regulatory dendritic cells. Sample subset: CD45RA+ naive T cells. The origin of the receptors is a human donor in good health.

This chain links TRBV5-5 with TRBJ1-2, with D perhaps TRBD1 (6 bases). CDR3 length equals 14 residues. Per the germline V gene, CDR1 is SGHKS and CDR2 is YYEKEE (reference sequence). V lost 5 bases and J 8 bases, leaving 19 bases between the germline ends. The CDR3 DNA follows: TGTGCCAGCAGTCGGACAGCCACTGGGTTAGGCTACACCTTC. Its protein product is CASSRTATGLGYTF.

Written as DNA, the CDR3 is TGTGCCAGCAGCTATACGGACAGGGGGAATTCACCCCTCCACTTT. This sequence encodes CASSYTDRGNSPLHF. The rearrangement links TRBV5-8 to TRBJ1-6; 10 positions match TRBD1. V was pared by 3 bases and J by 7 bases, with 4 bases of the junction left unmatched. This CDR3 has 15 residues. Germline lookup yields CDR1 SGHTS and CDR2 YDEGEE. Filled out from reference TRBV5-8 and TRBJ1-6, the complete variable domain reads EAGVTQSPTHLIKTRGQQATLRCSPISGHTSVYWYQQALGLGLQFLLWYDEGEERNRGNFPPRFSGRQFPNYSSELNVNALELEDSALYLCASSYTDRGNSPLHFGNGTRLTVT.

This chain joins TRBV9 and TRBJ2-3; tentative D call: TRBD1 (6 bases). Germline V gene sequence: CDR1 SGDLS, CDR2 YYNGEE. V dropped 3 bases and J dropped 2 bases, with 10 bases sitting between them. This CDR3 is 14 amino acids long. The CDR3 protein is CASSATGITDTQYF. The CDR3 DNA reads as TGTGCCAGCAGCGCCACAGGGATCACAGATACGCAGTATTTT. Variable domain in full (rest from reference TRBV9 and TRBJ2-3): DSGVTQTPKHLITATGQRVTLRCSPRSGDLSVYWYQQSLDQGLQFLIQYYNGEERAKGNILERFSAQQFPDLHSELNLSSLELGDSALYFCASSATGITDTQYFGPGTRLTVL.

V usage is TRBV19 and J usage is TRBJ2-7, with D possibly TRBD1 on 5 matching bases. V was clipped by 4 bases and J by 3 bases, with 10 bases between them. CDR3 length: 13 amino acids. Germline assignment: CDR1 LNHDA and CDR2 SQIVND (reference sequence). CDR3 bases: TGTGCCAGTAGTACAACAGGCCTCTACGAGCAGTACTTC. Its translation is CASSTTGLYEQYF.

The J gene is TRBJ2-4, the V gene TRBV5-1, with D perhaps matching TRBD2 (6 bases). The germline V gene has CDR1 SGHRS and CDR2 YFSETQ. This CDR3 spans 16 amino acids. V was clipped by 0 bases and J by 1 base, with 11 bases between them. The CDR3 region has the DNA TGCGCCAGCAGCTTGGCGGGAGATGCGGCCAAAAACATTCAGTACTTC. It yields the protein CASSLAGDAAKNIQYF. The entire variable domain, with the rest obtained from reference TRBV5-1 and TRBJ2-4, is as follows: KAGVTQTPRYLIKTRGQQVTLSCSPISGHRSVSWYQQTPGQGLQFLFEYFSETQRNKGNFPGRFSGRQFSNSRSEMNVSTLELGDSALYLCASSLAGDAAKNIQYFGAGTRLSVL.

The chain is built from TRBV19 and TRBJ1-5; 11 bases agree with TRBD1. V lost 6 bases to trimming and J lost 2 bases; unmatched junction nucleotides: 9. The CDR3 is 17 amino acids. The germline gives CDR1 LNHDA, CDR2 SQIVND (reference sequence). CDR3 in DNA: TGTGCCAGTAGCACGGGACAGGGGGTCGTGGGCAATCAGCCCCAGCATTTT. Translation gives CASSTGQGVVGNQPQHF.

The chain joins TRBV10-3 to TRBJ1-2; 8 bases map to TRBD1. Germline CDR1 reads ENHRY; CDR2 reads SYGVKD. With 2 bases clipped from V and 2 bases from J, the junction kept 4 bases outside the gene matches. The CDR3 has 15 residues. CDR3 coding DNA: TGTGCCATCAGTGAGGCAGGGGGCTCCAACTATGGCTACACCTTC. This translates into CAISEAGGSNYGYTF.

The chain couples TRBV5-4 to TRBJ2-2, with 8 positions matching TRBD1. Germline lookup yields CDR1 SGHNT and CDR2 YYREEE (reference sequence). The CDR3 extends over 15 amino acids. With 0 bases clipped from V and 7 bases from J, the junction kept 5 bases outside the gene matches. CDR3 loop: CASSLEGQGGGELFF. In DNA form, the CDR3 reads TGTGCCAGCAGCTTGGAAGGACAGGGCGGCGGGGAGCTGTTTTTT. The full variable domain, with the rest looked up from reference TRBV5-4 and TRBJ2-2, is ETGVTQSPTHLIKTRGQQVTLRCSSQSGHNTVSWYQQALGQGPQFIFQYYREEENGRGNFPPRFSGLQFPNYSSELNVNALELDDSALYLCASSLEGQGGGELFFGEGSRLTVL.

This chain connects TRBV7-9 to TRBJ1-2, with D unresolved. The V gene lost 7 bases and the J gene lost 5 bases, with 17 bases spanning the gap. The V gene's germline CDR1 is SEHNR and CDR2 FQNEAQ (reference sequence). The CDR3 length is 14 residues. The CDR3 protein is CASTPFEVLYGYTF. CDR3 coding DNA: TGTGCCAGCACCCCGTTTGAGGTCCTTTATGGCTACACCTTC.

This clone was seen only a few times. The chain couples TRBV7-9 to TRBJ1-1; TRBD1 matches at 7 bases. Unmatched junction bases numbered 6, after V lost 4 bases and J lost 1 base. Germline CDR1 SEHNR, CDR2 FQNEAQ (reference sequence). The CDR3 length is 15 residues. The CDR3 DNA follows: TGTGCCAGCAGCTCAGACAGGGTGACGAACACTGAAGCTTTCTTT. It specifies CASSSDRVTNTEAFF. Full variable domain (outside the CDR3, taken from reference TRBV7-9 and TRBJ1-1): DTGVSQNPRHKITKRGQNVTFRCDPISEHNRLYWYRQTLGQGPEFLTYFQNEAQLEKSRLLSDRFSAERPKGSFSTLEIQRTEQGDSAMYLCASSSDRVTNTEAFFGQGTRLTVV.

The DNA for the CDR3 is TGTGCCAGCAGCCCTACCGGAAGGCTAAGGACTAGCGGGAGGTATACGCAGTATTTT. This codes for CASSPTGRLRTSGRYTQYF. This chain uses TRBV11-2 with TRBJ2-3; 14 positions match TRBD2. The V gene's germline CDR1 is SGHAT and CDR2 FQNNGV. The CDR3 has 19 residues. Germline trimming cut 5 bases from V and 7 bases from J; bases unmatched to any gene: 17.

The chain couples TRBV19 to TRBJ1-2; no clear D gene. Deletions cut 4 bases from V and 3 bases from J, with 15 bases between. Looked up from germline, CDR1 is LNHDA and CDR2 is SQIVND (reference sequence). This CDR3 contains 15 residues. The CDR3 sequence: CASSTQHGEDYGYTF. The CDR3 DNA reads TGTGCCAGTAGTACCCAGCACGGGGAGGACTATGGCTACACCTTC.